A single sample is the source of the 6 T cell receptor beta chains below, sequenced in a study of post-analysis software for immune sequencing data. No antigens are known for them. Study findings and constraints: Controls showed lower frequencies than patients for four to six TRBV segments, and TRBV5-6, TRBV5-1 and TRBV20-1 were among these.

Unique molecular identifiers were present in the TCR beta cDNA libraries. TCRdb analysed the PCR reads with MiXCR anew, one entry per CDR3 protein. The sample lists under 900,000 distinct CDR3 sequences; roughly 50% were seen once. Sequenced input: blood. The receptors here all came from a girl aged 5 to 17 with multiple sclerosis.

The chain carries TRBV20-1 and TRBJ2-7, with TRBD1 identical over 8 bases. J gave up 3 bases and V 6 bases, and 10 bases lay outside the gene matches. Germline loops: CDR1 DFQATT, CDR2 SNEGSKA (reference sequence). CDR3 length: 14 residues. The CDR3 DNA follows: TGCAGTGCCCAGAGGAGAACAGGGGGCTACGAGCAGTACTTC. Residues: CSAQRRTGGYEQYF.

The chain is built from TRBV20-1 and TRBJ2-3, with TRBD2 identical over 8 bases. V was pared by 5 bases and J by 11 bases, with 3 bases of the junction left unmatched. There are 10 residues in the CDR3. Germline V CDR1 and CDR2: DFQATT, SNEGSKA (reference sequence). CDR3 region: CSAHREGQYF. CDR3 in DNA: TGCAGTGCTCATCGGGAGGGGCAGTATTTT.

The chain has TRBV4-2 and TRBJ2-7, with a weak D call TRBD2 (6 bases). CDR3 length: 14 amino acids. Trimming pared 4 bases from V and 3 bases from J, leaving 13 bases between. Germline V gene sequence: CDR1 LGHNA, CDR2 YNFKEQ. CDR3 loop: CASSPDSGSYEQYF. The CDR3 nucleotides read TGTGCCAGCAGCCCCGATAGCGGCAGCTACGAGCAGTACTTC.

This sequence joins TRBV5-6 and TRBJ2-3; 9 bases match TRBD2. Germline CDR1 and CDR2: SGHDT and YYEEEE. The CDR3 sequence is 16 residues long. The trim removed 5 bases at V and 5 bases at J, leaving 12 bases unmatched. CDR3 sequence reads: CASSRMGLAFGDTQYF. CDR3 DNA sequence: TGTGCCAGCAGTAGGATGGGACTAGCCTTCGGAGATACGCAGTATTTT.

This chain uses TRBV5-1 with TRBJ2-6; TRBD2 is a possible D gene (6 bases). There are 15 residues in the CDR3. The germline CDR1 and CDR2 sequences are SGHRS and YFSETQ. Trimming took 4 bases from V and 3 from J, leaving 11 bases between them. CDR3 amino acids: CASSHGEVGANVLTF. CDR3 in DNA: TGCGCCAGCAGCCACGGGGAGGTTGGGGCCAACGTCCTGACTTTC.

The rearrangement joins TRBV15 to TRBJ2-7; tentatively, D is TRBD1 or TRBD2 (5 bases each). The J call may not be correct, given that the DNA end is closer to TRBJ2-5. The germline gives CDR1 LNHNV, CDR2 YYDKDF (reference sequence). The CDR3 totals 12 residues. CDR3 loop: CATGSRGETQYF. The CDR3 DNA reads TGTGCCACCGGATCTCGGGGCGAGACCCAGTACTTC.